This T cell receptor beta chain was captured in a study of radiotherapy plus CTLA-4 blockade in lung cancer. Study-wide results and limits: There was expansion of tumor-derived TCR clones in blood after radiotherapy plus ipilimumab. It was early blood T cell clone dynamics, with interferon-beta, that reportedly best predicted response.

The repertoire was sequenced with immunoSEQ multiplex PCR; TCRdb's copy has only in-frame clones and lacks some. The repertoire holds 90,000 to 130,000 clones, approximately 80% seen once, with 2.5% to 3.5% in the top ten. As regards this clone: Its specificity is not known.

CTLA-4 blockade using ipilimumab, together with focal radiation, was received by patients with chemo-refractory metastatic non-small-cell lung cancer. With V trimmed by 0 bases and J by 5 bases, 6 bases remained unmatched. The germline V gene has CDR1 SGDLS and CDR2 YYNGEE. The CDR3 runs to 15 residues. The chain employs TRBV9 and TRBJ2-5; TRBD2 matches 8 bases. The receptor comes from a human donor with non-small cell lung cancer that progressed on radiotherapy plus ipilimumab. Some clones in this sample may be carry-over from other donors' samples. The sequencing here drew on peripheral blood, taken from a patient treated with radiotherapy plus ipilimumab. The CDR3 loop is CASSVGAGAWETQYF. In DNA form, the CDR3 reads TGTGCCAGCAGCGTAGGAGCGGGGGCCTGGGAGACCCAGTACTTC.